A selection of T cell receptor beta chains follows, all from one sample in a study of T cells in Graves' hyperthyroidism and ophthalmopathy. TCRdb re-analysed the multiplex PCR reads in MiXCR, keeping a single row per CDR3 protein. The data show roughly 630,000 distinct CDR3 sequences, approximately 14% seen once. Sequenced sample: blood. The receptors stem from a woman aged 25-40 years with Graves' hyperthyroidism. Each CDR3 is given with its conserved first and last residue. Fields, in order: J gene, D gene, V gene, clone size, CDR3 DNA, CDR3 protein. D genes are given only for firm matches. Clone sizes are given selectively: once, few, many, or a class where the clone is expanded.

>TRBJ1-4|TRBD1|TRBV29-1|few
TGCAGCGCCGTGGGGGGTGTAGGGACAGCCAAACTGTTTTTT
CSAVGGVGTAKLFF
>TRBJ1-1|-|TRBV7-9|many
TGTGCCAGCAGCGACAGCTACAGGGCCGCTGAAGCTTTCTTT
CASSDSYRAAEAFF
>TRBJ2-7|-|TRBV7-2|many
TGTGCCAGCAGCAAAAGCTCCTACGAGCAGTACTTC
CASSKSSYEQYF
>TRBJ2-3|TRBD2|TRBV5-5|many
TGTGCCAGCAGCTCACTAGCGGGAGAGGTGACAGATACGCAGTATTTT
CASSSLAGEVTDTQYF
>TRBJ1-1|-|TRBV7-9|many
TGTGCCAGCAGTTTACAGGGAACGAACACTGAAGCTTTCTTT
CASSLQGTNTEAFF
>TRBJ1-5|-|TRBV16|few
TGTGCCAGCAGCCAATCCCCGCAGAGCAATCAGCCCCAGCATTTT
CASSQSPQSNQPQHF
>TRBJ2-7|-|TRBV20-1|-
TGCAGTGCTATTCAGGGGCTCGAGCAGTACTTC
CSAIQGLEQYF
>TRBJ2-1|-|TRBV5-4|many
TGTGCCAGCAGCTTGGAGCCAAATTCAGACAATGAGCAGTTCTTC
CASSLEPNSDNEQFF
>TRBJ2-7|TRBD2|TRBV7-2|many
TGTGCCAGCAGGTGGGGACTAGCGTCCTACGAGCAGTACTTC
CASRWGLASYEQYF
>TRBJ1-2|-|TRBV11-2|many
TGTGCCAGCAGCTTAGAGTGGCAGTCTGGCTACACCTTC
CASSLEWQSGYTF
>TRBJ1-1|-|TRBV19|-
TGTGCCAGTAGTATATGGGGGAACACTAAAGCTTTCTTT
CASSIWGNTKAFF
>TRBJ2-5|-|TRBV7-2|many
TGTGCCAGCAGCTTAGGTCCGGGGACCCAAGAGACCCAGTACTTC
CASSLGPGTQETQYF
>TRBJ2-1|-|TRBV5-6|-
TGTGCCAGCAGCGATTCCGTGTGGAGTGAGCAGTTCTTC
CASSDSVWSEQFF